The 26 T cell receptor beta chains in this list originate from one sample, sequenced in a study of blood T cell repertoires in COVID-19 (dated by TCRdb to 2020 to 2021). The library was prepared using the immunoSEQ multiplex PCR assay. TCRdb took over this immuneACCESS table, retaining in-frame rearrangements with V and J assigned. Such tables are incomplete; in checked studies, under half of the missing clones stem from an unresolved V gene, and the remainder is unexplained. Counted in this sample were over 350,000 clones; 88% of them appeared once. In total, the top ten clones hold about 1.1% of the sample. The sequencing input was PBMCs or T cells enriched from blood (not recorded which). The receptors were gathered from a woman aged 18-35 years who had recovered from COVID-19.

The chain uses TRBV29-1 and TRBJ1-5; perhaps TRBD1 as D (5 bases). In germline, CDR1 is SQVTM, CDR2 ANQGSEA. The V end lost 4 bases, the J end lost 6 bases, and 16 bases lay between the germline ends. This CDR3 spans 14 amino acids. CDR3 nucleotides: TGCAGCGTTGGGGGGGGTCTAGTGGGTCAGCCCCAGCATTTT. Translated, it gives CSVGGGLVGQPQHF.

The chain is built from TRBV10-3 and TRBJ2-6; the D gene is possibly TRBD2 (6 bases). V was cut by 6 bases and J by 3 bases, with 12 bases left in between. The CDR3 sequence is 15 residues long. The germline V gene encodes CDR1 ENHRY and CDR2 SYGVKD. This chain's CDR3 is CAISNTGDGANVLTF. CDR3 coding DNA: TGTGCCATCAGCAACACGGGGGATGGGGCCAACGTCCTGACTTTC.

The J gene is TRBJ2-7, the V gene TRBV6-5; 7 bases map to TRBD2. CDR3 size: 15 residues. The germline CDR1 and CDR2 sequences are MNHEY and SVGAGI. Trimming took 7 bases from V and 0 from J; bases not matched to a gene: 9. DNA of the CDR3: TGTGCCAGCACCGGAGGGCGGGGGAACTCCTACGAGCAGTACTTC. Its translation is CASTGGRGNSYEQYF.

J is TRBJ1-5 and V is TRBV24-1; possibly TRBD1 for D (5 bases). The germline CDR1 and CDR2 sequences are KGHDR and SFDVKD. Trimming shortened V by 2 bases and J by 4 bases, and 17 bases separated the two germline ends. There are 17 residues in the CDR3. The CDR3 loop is CATSDSGGVRGNQPQHF. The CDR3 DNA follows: TGTGCCACCAGTGATTCCGGGGGGGTCCGGGGGAATCAGCCCCAGCATTTT.

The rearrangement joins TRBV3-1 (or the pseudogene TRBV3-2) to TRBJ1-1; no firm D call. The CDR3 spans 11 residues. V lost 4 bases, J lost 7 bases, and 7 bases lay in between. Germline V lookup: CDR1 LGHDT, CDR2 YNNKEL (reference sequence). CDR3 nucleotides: TGTGCCAGCAGCCCTGGGCGTGAAGCTTTCTTT. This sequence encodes CASSPGREAFF.

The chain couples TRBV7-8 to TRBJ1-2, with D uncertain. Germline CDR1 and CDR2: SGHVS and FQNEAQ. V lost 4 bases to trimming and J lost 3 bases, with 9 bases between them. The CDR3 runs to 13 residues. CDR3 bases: TGTGCCAGCAGCTCCTTCGGGGACTATGGCTACACCTTC. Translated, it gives CASSSFGDYGYTF.

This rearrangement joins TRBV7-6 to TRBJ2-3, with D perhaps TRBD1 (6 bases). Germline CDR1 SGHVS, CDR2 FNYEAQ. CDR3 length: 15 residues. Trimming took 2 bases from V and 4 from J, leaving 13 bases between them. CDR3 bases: TGTGCCAGCAGCTTAAGTTCATGGGGGCCAGATACGCAGTATTTT. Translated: CASSLSSWGPDTQYF. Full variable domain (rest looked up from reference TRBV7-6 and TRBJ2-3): GAGVSQSPRYKVTKRGQDVALRCDPISGHVSLYWYRQALGQGPEFLTYFNYEAQQDKSGLPNDRFSAERPEGSISTLTIQRTEQRDSAMYRCASSLSSWGPDTQYFGPGTRLTVL.

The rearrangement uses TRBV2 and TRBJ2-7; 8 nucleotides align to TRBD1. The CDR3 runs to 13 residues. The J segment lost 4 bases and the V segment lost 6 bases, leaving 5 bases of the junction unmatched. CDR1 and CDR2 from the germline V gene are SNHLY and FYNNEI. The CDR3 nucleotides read TGTGCCAGCAGGCGGGACAGGCAGTACGAGCAGTACTTC. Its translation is CASRRDRQYEQYF.

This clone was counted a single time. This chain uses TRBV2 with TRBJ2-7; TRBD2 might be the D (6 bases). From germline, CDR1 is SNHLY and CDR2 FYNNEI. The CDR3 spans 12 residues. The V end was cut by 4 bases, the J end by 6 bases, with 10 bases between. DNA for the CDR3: TGTGCCAGCAGTGGGGCGGGATCCGAGCAGTACTTC. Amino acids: CASSGAGSEQYF.

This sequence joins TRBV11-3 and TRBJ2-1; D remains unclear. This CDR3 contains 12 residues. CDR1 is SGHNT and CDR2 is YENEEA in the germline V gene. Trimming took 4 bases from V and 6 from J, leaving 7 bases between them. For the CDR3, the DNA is TGTGCCAGCAGCTCGGGTCGCAATGAGCAGTTCTTC. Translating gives CASSSGRNEQFF.

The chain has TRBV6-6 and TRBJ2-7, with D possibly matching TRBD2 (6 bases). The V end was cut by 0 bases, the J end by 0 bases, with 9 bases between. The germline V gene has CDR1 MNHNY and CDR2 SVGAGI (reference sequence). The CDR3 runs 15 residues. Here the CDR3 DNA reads TGTGCCAGCAGTTACTCGAGGAGGGACTCCTACGAGCAGTACTTC. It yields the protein CASSYSRRDSYEQYF.

The chain's CDR3 is CASSPPGQGRFSGYTF. CDR3 sequence (DNA): TGTGCCAGCTCGCCCCCGGGACAGGGACGATTCAGTGGCTACACCTTC. V gene TRBV18 combines with J gene TRBJ1-2; 9 bases agree with TRBD1. The CDR3 sequence is 16 residues long. Trimming took 6 bases from V and 7 from J; bases not matched to a gene: 15. Germline assignment: CDR1 KGHSH and CDR2 LQKENI.

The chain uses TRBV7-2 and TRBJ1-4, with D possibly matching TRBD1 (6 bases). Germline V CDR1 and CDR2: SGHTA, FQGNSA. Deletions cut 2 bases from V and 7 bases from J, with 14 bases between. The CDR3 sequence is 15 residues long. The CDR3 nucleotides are TGTGCCAGCAGCTTAATACGGGGGGCGGGTGAAAAACTGTTTTTT. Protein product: CASSLIRGAGEKLFF. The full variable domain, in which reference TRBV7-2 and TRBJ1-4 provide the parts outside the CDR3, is GAGVSQSPSNKVTEKGKDVELRCDPISGHTALYWYRQSLGQGLEFLIYFQGNSAPDKSGLPSDRFSAERTGGSVSTLTIQRTQQEDSAVYLCASSLIRGAGEKLFFGSGTQLSVL.

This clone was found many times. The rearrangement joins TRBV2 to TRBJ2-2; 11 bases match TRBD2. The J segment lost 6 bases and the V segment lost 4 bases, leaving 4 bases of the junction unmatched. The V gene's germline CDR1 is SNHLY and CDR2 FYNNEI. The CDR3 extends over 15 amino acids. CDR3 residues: CASSVLTSGAGELFF. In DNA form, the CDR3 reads TGTGCCAGCAGTGTGTTGACTAGCGGGGCCGGGGAGCTGTTTTTT.

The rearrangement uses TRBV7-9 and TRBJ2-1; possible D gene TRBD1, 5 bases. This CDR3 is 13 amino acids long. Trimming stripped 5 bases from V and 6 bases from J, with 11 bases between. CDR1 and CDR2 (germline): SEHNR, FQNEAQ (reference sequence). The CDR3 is CASSGTQGNEQFF. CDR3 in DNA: TGTGCCAGCAGCGGCACCCAGGGCAATGAGCAGTTCTTC.

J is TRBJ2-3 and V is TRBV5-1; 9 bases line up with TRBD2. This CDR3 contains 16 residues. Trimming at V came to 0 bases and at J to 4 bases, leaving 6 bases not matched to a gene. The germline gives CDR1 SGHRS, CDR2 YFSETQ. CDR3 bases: TGCGCCAGCAGCTTGGGGCGGGGGGGCCGATCAGATACGCAGTATTTT. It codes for CASSLGRGGRSDTQYF.

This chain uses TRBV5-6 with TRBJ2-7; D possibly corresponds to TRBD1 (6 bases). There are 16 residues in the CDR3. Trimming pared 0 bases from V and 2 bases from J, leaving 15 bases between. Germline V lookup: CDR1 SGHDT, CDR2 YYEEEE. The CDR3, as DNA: TGTGCCAGCAGCTTGGTCGGCGACAGGCAGACCTACGAGCAGTACTTC. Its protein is CASSLVGDRQTYEQYF.

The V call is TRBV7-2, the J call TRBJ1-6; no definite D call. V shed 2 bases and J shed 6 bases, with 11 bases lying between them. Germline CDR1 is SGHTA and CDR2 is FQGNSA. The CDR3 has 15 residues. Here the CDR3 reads CASSLNPGSNSPLHF. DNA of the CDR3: TGTGCCAGCAGCTTAAATCCCGGTAGTAATTCACCCCTCCACTTT.

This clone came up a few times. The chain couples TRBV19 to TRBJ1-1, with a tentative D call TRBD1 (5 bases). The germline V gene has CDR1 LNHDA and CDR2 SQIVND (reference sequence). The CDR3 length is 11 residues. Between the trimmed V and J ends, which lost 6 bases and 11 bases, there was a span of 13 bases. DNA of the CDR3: TGTGCCAGTAGGGGGACTTACGTGGCTTTCTTT. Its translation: CASRGTYVAFF.

CDR3 amino acids: CASSSRAFVGEQYF. CDR3 nucleotides: TGTGCCAGCAGTTCCAGGGCTTTTGTGGGCGAGCAGTACTTC. The V and J genes are TRBV27 and TRBJ2-7; a possible D gene is TRBD1 (5 bases). Germline-derived CDR1 and CDR2 are MNHEY and SMNVEV (reference sequence). This CDR3 is built from 14 residues. Trimming removed 4 bases at V and 6 bases at J, with 16 bases between.

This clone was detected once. In nucleotides, the CDR3 is TGTGCCACCACCCGGGGAACAGCCACTAACTATGGCTACACCTTC. Amino acid sequence: CATTRGTATNYGYTF. The rearrangement joins TRBV6-5 to TRBJ1-2; D uncertain. This CDR3 contains 15 residues. The ends were cut back, 10 bases at V and 0 bases at J, with 18 bases in the middle. Germline CDR1 is MNHEY and CDR2 is SVGAGI.

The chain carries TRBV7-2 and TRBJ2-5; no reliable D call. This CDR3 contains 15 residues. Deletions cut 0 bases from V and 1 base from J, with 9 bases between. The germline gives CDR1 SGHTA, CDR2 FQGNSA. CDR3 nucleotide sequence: TGTGCCAGCAGCTTAGCGTCACAGATCCAAGAGACCCAGTACTTC. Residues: CASSLASQIQETQYF.

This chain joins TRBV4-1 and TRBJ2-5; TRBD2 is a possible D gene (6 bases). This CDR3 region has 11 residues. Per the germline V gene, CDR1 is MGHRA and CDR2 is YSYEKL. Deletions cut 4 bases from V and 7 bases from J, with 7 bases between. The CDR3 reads CASSPGGTQYF. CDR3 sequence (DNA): TGCGCCAGCAGCCCCGGGGGGACCCAGTACTTC.

As DNA, the CDR3 is TGTGCCAGCACCCGGGACAGGCAAGCTTTCTTT. Amino acids: CASTRDRQAFF. The chain links TRBV6-5 to TRBJ1-1; 8 nucleotides align to TRBD1. Per the germline V gene, CDR1 is MNHEY and CDR2 is SVGAGI. With 7 bases clipped from V and 9 bases from J, the junction kept 4 bases outside the gene matches. The CDR3 spans 11 residues.

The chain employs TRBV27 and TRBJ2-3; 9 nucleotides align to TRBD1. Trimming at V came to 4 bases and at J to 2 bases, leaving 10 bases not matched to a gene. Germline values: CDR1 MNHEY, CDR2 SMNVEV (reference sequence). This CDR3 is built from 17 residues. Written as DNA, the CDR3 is TGTGCCAGCAGTTCTCGCTTCGGACAGGGGCACACAGATACGCAGTATTTT. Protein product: CASSSRFGQGHTDTQYF.

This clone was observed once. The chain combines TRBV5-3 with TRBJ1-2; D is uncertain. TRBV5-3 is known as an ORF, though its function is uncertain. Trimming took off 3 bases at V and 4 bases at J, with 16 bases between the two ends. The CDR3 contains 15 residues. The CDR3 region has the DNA TGTGCCAGAAGCTGTAACAGCCCTACCACCTATGGCTACACCTTC. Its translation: CARSCNSPTTYGYTF.